Sequencing of this TCR beta chain was carried out in a study of T cells in Graves' hyperthyroidism and ophthalmopathy. RNA transcripts served as the template for amplifying TCR beta CDR3 regions. First-round RT-PCR targeting the TCR CDR3 was performed with the HTBI primer set. TCRdb redid the calling of the multiplex PCR reads with MiXCR, one entry per CDR3 protein. The sample includes roughly 510,000 distinct CDR3 sequences, 40% to 50% of them seen just once. Each diagnosis was grounded in clinical symptoms, serum thyroxine and TRAb, thyroid ultrasound, and orbital computed tomography. The table lists this clonotype with many counts. CDR3 length: 15 residues. Germline trimming cut 5 bases from V and 4 bases from J; bases unmatched to any gene: 6.

This TCR came from an adult woman with Graves' disease, either hyperthyroidism or ophthalmopathy (not recorded which). Sequencing was carried out using peripheral blood or thyroid tissue (not recorded which). This sequence joins TRBV12-3 or TRBV12-4 and TRBJ1-5, with 9 bases identical to TRBD1. DNA for the CDR3: TGTGCCAGCAGTACCGACAGGGGGATTAATCAGCCCCAGCATTTT. It codes for CASSTDRGINQPQHF.